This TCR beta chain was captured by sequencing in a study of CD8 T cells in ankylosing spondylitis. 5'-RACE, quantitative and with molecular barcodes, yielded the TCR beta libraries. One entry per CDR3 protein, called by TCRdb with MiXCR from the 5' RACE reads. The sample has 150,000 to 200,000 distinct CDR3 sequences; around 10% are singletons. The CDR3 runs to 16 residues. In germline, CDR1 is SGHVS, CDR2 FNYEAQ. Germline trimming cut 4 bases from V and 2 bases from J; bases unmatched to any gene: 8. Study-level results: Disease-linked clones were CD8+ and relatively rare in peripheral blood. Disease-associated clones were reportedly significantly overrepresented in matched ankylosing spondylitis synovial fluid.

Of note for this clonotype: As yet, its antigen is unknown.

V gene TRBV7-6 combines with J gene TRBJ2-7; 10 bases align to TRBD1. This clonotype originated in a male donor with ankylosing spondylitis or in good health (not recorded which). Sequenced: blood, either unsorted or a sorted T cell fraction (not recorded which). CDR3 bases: TGTGCCAGCAGCTCTGGGCCGGGACAGGGGCCCTACGAGCAGTACTTC. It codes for CASSSGPGQGPYEQYF.